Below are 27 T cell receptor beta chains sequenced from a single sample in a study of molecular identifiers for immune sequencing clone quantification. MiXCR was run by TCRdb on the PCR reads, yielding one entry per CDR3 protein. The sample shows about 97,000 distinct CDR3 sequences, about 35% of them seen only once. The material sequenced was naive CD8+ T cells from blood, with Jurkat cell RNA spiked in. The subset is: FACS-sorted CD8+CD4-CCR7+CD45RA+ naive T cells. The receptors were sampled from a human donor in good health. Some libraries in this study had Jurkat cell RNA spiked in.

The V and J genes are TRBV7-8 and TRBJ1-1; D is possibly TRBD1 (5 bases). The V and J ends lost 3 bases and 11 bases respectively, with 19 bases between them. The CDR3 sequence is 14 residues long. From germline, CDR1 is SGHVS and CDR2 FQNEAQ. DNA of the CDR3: TGTGCCAGCAGCTTTTTCGGCATGACCAGGGAGGCTTTCTTT. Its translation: CASSFFGMTREAFF.

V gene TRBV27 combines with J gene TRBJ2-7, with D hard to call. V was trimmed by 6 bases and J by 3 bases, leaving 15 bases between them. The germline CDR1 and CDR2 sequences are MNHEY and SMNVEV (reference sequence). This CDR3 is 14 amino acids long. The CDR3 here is CASRPLSDRYEQYF. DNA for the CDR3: TGTGCCAGCAGGCCCCTCAGTGACCGCTACGAGCAGTACTTC.

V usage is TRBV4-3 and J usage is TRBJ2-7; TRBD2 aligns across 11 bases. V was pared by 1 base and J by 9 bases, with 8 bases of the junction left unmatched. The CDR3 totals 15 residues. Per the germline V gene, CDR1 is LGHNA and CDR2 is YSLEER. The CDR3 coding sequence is TGCGCCAGCAGCCAAGGTACTAGCGGGAGAAACGTGCAGTACTTC. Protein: CASSQGTSGRNVQYF.

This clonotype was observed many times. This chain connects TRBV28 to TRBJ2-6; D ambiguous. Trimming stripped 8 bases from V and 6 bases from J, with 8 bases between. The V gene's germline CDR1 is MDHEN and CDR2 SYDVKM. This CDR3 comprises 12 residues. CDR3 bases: TGTGCCAGCGCCTCGGAGGCCAACGTCCTGACTTTC. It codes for CASASEANVLTF.

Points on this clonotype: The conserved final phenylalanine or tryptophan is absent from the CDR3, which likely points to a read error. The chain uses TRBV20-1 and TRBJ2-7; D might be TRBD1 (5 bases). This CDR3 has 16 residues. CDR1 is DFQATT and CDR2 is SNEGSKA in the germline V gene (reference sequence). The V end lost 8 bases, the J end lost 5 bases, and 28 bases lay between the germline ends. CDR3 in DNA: TGCAGTTCCCCTCCCCAGACAGACCTAACCAACAACGAGCAGTACTCC. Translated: CSSPPQTDLTNNEQYS.

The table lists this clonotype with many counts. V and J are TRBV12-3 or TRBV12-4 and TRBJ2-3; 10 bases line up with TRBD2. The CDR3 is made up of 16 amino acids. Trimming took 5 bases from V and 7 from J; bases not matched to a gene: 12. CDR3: CASSNRAGGPLYTQYF. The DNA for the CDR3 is TGTGCCAGCAGTAACCGAGCGGGAGGGCCTCTTTATACGCAGTATTTT.

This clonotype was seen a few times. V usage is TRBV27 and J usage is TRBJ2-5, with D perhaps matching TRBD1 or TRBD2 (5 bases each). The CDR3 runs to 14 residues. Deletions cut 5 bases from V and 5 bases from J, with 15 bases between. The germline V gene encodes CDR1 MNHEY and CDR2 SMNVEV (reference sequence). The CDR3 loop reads CASSPRDLRETQYF. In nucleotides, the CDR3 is TGTGCCAGCAGTCCAAGGGACCTCCGGGAGACCCAGTACTTC.

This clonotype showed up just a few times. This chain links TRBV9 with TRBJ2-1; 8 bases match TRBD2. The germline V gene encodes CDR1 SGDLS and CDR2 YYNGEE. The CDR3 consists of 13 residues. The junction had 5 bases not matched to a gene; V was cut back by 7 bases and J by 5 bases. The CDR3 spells CASCGGIDNEQFF. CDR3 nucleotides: TGTGCCAGCTGCGGGGGGATCGACAATGAGCAGTTCTTC.

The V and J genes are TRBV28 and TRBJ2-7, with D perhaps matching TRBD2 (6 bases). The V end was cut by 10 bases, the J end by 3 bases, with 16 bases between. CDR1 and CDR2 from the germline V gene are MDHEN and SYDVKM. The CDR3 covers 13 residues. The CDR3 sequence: CAIRPGVGYEQYF. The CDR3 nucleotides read TGTGCCATACGCCCGGGGGTTGGCTACGAGCAGTACTTC. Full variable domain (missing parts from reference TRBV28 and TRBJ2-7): DVKVTQSSRYLVKRTGEKVFLECVQDMDHENMFWYRQDPGLGLRLIYFSYDVKMKEKGDIPEGYSVSREKKERFSLILESASTNQTSMYLCAIRPGVGYEQYFGPGTRLTVT.

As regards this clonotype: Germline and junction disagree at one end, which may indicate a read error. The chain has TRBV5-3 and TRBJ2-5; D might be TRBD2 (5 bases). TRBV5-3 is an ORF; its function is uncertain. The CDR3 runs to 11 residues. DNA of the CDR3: TGTGCCAGCAGCATGGGAGAGGCCCAGTACTTC. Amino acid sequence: CASSMGEAQYF.

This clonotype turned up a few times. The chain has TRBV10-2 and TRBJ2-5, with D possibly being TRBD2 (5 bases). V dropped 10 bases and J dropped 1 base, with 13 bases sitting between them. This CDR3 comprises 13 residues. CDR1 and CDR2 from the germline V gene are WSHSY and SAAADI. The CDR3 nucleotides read TGCGCCACCGACCCGGGGATCCAAGAGACCCAGTACTTC. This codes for CATDPGIQETQYF.

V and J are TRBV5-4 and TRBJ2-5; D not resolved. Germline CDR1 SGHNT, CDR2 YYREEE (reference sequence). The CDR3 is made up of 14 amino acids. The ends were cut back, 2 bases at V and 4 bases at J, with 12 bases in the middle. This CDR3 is CASSFGPTAETQYF. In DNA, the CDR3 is TGTGCCAGCAGCTTCGGTCCAACCGCAGAGACCCAGTACTTC.

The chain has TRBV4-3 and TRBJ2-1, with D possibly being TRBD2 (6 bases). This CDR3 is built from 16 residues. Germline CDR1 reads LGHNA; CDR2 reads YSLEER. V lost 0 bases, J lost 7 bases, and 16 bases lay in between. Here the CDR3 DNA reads TGCGCCAGCAGCCAAGAAGGTAGCGGTTTGGGGAATGAGCAGTTCTTC. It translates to CASSQEGSGLGNEQFF.

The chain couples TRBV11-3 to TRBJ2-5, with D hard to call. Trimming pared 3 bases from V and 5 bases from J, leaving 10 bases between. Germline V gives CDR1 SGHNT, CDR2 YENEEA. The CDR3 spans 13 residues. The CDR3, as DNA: TGTGCCAGCAGCTTTAAGGCTGTCGAGACCCAGTACTTC. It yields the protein CASSFKAVETQYF.

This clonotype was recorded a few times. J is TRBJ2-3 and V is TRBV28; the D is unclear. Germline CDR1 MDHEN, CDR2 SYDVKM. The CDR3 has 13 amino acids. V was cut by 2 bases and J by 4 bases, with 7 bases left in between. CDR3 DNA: TGTGCCAGCAGTTTAAGCAGCCCAGATACGCAGTATTTT. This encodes CASSLSSPDTQYF.

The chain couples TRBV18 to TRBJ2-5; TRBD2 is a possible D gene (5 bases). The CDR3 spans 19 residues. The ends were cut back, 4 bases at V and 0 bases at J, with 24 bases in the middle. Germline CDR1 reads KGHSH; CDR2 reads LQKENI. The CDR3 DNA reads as TGTGCCAGCTCACGCGAGCGGTATCCGCCCTCCCCTTACCAAGAGACCCAGTACTTC. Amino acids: CASSRERYPPSPYQETQYF.

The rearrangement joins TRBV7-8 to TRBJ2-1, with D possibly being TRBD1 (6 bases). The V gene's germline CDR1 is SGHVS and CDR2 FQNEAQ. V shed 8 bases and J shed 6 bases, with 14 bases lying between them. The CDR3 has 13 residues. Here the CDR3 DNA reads TGTGCCAGCGGACAGACAGGCCTCAATGAGCAGTTCTTC. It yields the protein CASGQTGLNEQFF.

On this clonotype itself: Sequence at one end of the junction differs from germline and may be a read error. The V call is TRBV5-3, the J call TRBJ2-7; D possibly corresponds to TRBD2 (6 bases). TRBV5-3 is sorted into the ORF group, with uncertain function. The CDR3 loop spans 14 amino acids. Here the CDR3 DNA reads TGTGCCAGCAGCTTGGGGGAGGCGACCTACGAGCAGTACTTC. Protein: CASSLGEATYEQYF.

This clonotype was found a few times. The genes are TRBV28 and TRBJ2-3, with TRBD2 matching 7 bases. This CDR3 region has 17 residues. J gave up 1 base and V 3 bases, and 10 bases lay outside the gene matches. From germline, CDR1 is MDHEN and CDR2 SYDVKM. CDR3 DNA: TGTGCCAGCAGTTTTGACCTCCGGGGGGATGGCACAGATACGCAGTATTTT. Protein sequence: CASSFDLRGDGTDTQYF.

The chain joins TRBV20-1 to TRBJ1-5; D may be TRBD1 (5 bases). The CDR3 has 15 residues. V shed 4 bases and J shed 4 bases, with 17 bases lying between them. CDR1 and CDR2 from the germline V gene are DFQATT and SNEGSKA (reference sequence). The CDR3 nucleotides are TGCAGTGCTACGCATCCGGGGACTCAGAATCAGCCCCAGCATTTT. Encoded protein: CSATHPGTQNQPQHF.

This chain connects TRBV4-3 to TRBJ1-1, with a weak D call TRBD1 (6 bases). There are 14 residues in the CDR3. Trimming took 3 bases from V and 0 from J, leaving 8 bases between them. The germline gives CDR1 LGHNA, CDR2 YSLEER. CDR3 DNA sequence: TGCGCCAGCAGCCACGGGGGCCTGAACACTGAAGCTTTCTTT. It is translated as CASSHGGLNTEAFF.

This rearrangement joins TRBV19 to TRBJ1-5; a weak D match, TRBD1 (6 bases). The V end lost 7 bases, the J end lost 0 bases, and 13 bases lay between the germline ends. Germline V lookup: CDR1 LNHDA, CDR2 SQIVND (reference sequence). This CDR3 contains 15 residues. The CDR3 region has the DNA TGTGCCAGTATCTCCGGACAGAATAGCAATCAGCCCCAGCATTTT. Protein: CASISGQNSNQPQHF.

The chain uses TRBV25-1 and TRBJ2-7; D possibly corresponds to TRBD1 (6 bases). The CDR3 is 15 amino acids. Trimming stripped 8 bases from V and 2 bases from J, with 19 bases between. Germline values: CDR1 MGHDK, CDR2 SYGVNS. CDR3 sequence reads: CASRRGKGQPYEQYF. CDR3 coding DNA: TGTGCCAGCCGAAGGGGAAAGGGACAACCCTACGAGCAGTACTTC.

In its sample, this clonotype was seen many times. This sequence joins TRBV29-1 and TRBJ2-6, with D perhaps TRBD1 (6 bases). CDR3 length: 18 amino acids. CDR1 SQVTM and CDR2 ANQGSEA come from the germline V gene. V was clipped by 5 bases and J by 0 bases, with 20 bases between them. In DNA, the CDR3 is TGCAGCGTTTTCCACACCCCGGACAGAAACTCTGGGGCCAACGTCCTGACTTTC. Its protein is CSVFHTPDRNSGANVLTF.

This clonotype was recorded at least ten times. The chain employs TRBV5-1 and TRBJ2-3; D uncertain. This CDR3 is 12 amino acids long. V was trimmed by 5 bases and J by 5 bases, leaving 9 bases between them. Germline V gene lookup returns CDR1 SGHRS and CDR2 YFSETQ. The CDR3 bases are TGCGCCAGCAGACTACCAGAAGATACGCAGTATTTT. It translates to CASRLPEDTQYF.

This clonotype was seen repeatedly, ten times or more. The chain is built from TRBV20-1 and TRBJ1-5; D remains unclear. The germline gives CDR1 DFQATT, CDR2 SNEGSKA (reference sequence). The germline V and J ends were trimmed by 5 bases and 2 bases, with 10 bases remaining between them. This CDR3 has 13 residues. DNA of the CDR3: TGCAGTGCTGCGGACCGTGGCAATCAGCCCCAGCATTTT. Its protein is CSAADRGNQPQHF.

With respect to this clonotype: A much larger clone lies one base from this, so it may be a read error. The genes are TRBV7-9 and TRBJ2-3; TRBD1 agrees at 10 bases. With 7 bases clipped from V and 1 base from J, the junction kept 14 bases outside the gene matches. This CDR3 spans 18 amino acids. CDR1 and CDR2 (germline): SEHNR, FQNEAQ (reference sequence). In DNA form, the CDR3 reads TGTGCCAGCACCTCAGCGTTGCGGGACAGGGGCCGCACAGATACGCAGTATTTT. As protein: CASTSALRDRGRTDTQYF.